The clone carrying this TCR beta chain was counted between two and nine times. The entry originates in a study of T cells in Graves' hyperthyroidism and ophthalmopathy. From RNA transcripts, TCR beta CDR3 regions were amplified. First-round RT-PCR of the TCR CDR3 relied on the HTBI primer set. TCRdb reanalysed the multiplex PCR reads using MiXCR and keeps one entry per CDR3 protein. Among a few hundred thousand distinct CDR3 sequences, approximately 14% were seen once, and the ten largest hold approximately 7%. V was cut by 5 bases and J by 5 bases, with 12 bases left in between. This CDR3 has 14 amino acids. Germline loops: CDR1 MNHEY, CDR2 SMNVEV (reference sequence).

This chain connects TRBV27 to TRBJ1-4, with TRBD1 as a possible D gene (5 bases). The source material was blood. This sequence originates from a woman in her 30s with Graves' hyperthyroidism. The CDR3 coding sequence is TGTGCCAGCAGTCGGGGGGGTCGGAATGAAAAACTGTTTTTT. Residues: CASSRGGRNEKLFF. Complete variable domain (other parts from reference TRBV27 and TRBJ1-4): EAQVTQNPRYLITVTGKKLTVTCSQNMNHEYMSWYRQDPGLGLRQIYYSMNVEVTDKGDVPEGYKVSRKEKRNFPLILESPSPNQTSLYFCASSRGGRNEKLFFGSGTQLSVL.